These T cell receptor beta chains were read from a single sample in a study of blood T cell repertoires in COVID-19. Profiling relied on immunoSEQ multiplex PCR, and the TCRdb table lists in-frame clones only, not all of them. Of about 15,000 clones listed, over 65% are singletons. The sample consisted of peripheral blood. These receptors all stem from a human donor in a cohort sampled during active COVID-19. CDR3s include the opening cysteine and the closing phenylalanine or tryptophan. The D gene is left open where the match is weak. Size tells how often a clone was seen (once, few, many) or the class of an expanded clone, and some rows leave it out.

d_call	v_call	clone_size	j_call	cdr3_aa	cdr3_nt
TRBD1	TRBV15	once	TRBJ1-4	CATSNRDRGEKLFF	TGTGCCACCAGCAACCGGGACAGGGGGGAAAAACTGTTTTTT
.	TRBV5-4	.	TRBJ2-6	CASSLGAGANVLTF	TGTGCCAGCAGCTTAGGGGCTGGGGCCAACGTCCTGACTTTC
.	TRBV5-1	.	TRBJ2-5	CASSLYTEETQYF	TGCGCCAGCAGCTTGTATACTGAAGAGACCCAGTACTTC
.	TRBV4-2	.	TRBJ2-1	CASSQESAAASYNEQFF	TGTGCCAGCAGCCAAGAATCGGCAGCGGCCTCCTACAATGAGCAGTTCTTC
.	TRBV7-2	.	TRBJ2-5	CASSFNRGQETQYF	TGTGCCAGCAGCTTTAATAGGGGCCAAGAGACCCAGTACTTC
.	TRBV10-3	.	TRBJ2-2	CAISESTGRTGELFF	TGTGCCATCAGTGAGTCGACAGGGAGGACCGGGGAGCTGTTTTTT
TRBD2	TRBV9	few	TRBJ2-7	CASSATSGRSYEQYF	TGTGCCAGCAGCGCGACTAGCGGGAGGTCCTACGAGCAGTACTTC
TRBD2	TRBV5-1	.	TRBJ2-2	CASSWTRSGVSTGELFF	TGCGCCAGCAGCTGGACTCGTAGCGGGGTTAGCACCGGGGAGCTGTTTTTT
TRBD1	TRBV10-3	.	TRBJ2-7	CAISEGGTGLGEQYF	TGTGCCATCAGTGAGGGTGGGACAGGGTTGGGCGAGCAGTACTTC
.	TRBV9	.	TRBJ1-2	CASSLLSTENYGYTF	TGTGCCAGCAGCCTCCTTTCGACAGAAAACTATGGCTACACCTTC
TRBD2	TRBV4-3	.	TRBJ2-1	CASSLGLGEYNEQFF	TGCGCCAGCAGCCTCGGACTAGGGGAATACAATGAGCAGTTCTTC
TRBD1	TRBV19	few	TRBJ2-1	CARPDRGIGNEQFF	TGTGCCCGACCCGACAGGGGAATAGGGAATGAGCAGTTCTTC
TRBD2	TRBV6-1	.	TRBJ2-7	CASSEGLATTYEQYF	TGTGCCAGCAGTGAGGGACTAGCGACTACCTACGAGCAGTACTTC
.	TRBV25-1	.	TRBJ1-1	CASTFTGRLGTEAFF	TGTGCCAGCACCTTTACAGGGAGACTGGGGACTGAAGCTTTCTTT
.	TRBV28	.	TRBJ2-7	CASTLGSSSYEQYF	TGTGCCAGCACACTCGGTAGTTCTTCCTACGAGCAGTACTTC
TRBD1	TRBV28	.	TRBJ1-4	CASSPYHRTGLFF	TGTGCCAGCAGTCCCTATCATCGGACAGGACTGTTTTTT
TRBD1	TRBV28	.	TRBJ1-1	CASSLSGTGGRTEAFF	TGTGCCAGCAGTTTAAGCGGTACAGGGGGCAGGACTGAAGCTTTCTTT
TRBD2	TRBV11-2	.	TRBJ2-7	CASSRSGLAAYEQYF	TGTGCCAGCAGCCGATCAGGACTAGCGGCCTACGAGCAGTACTTC
.	TRBV28	.	TRBJ2-7	CASSSRGAGYSYEQYF	TGTGCCAGCAGCTCACGGGGAGCGGGTTACTCCTACGAGCAGTACTTC
.	TRBV28	.	TRBJ2-7	CASSTPGAGVAEQYF	TGTGCCAGCAGTACCCCCGGGGCAGGGGTGGCCGAGCAGTACTTC
.	TRBV7-9	medium-sized	TRBJ1-2	CASSLRGDYNRYGYTF	TGTGCCAGCAGCTTACGGGGGGATTACAACAGATATGGCTACACCTTC
.	TRBV23-1	.	TRBJ2-5	CASSIYRVLETQYF	TGCGCCAGCAGTATTTACAGGGTCTTAGAGACCCAGTACTTC
.	TRBV10-3	.	TRBJ1-2	CAIRSDRGIYGYTF	TGTGCCATCAGATCGGACAGAGGAATCTATGGCTACACCTTC
.	TRBV9	.	TRBJ1-3	CASSVGGEGAGNTIYF	TGTGCCAGCAGCGTAGGAGGGGAGGGTGCTGGAAACACCATATATTTT
.	TRBV3-1/TRBV3-2	few	TRBJ2-7	CASSRETGLTSYEQYF	TGTGCCAGCAGCCGCGAGACGGGACTGACCTCCTACGAGCAGTACTTC
TRBD1	TRBV4-1	.	TRBJ1-4	CASSQDGTGGPVTEKLFF	TGCGCCAGCAGCCAAGATGGAACAGGGGGGCCTGTTACTGAAAAACTGTTTTTT
.	TRBV19	.	TRBJ2-7	CASSGEEQYF	TGTGCCAGTAGTGGAGAGGAGCAGTACTTC
.	TRBV19	.	TRBJ2-6	CATIGGGYGANVLTF	TGTGCCACAATAGGGGGAGGGTACGGGGCCAACGTCCTGACTTTC
.	TRBV5-1	.	TRBJ1-6	CASSLSTGNNSPLHF	TGCGCCAGCAGCCTCTCGACGGGGAATAATTCACCCCTCCACTTT
TRBD1	TRBV19	few	TRBJ1-6	CASSITGGESPLHF	TGTGCCAGTAGTATAACAGGGGGAGAGTCACCCCTCCACTTT
TRBD1	TRBV5-1	.	TRBJ2-1	CASSWEGQGYNEQFF	TGCGCCAGCAGCTGGGAGGGACAGGGCTACAATGAGCAGTTCTTC
TRBD1	TRBV28	.	TRBJ1-3	CASSLPLTGSADTIYF	TGTGCCAGCAGTTTGCCCCTGACAGGGTCAGCGGACACCATATATTTT
.	TRBV4-1	.	TRBJ2-5	CASSLRVQETQYF	TGCGCCAGCAGCCTCCGGGTACAAGAGACCCAGTACTTC
TRBD1	TRBV7-2	.	TRBJ1-2	CASSLERGRSYGYTF	TGTGCCAGCAGCTTAGAGAGGGGGCGTTCTTATGGCTACACCTTC
.	TRBV19	few	TRBJ1-5	CASSNAGPNQPQHF	TGTGCCAGTAGTAATGCAGGGCCCAATCAGCCCCAGCATTTT
.	TRBV10-3	.	TRBJ2-7	CAIRQGTYEQYF	TGTGCCATCAGGCAGGGTACCTACGAGCAGTACTTC
.	TRBV7-8	.	TRBJ2-2	CASSLEGGQLGGELFF	TGTGCCAGCAGCTTAGAGGGGGGACAGCTAGGTGGGGAGCTGTTTTTT
.	TRBV3-1/TRBV3-2	few	TRBJ2-7	CASSRGVGIYEQYF	TGTGCCAGCAGCCGGGGGGTAGGGATCTACGAGCAGTACTTC
.	TRBV28	.	TRBJ2-7	CASRRTSHPDNLYEQYF	TGTGCCAGCAGGAGGACTTCCCACCCTGATAATCTTTACGAGCAGTACTTC
.	TRBV18	.	TRBJ2-7	CASSLRDFNNWEQYF	TGTGCCAGCTCACTTAGGGACTTCAATAATTGGGAGCAGTACTTC
.	TRBV2	few	TRBJ2-7	CASSEQVAEQYF	TGTGCCAGCAGCGAACAGGTCGCCGAGCAGTACTTC
TRBD2	TRBV3-1/TRBV3-2	.	TRBJ2-2	CASSISGGELFF	TGTGCCAGCAGCATTAGCGGGGGGGAGCTGTTTTTT
TRBD2	TRBV5-8	.	TRBJ2-3	CASSRTSGTDTQYF	TGTGCCAGCAGCCGGACTAGCGGAACAGATACGCAGTATTTT
TRBD1	TRBV6-5	.	TRBJ2-4	CASSSRDRSKNIQYF	TGTGCCAGCAGTTCGAGGGACAGGTCTAAAAACATTCAGTACTTC
.	TRBV14	.	TRBJ2-7	CASSQARGGEQYF	TGTGCCAGCAGCCAAGCAAGGGGCGGCGAGCAGTACTTC
.	TRBV28	few	TRBJ2-3	CASSLTGEDTQYF	TGTGCCAGCAGTTTGACGGGGGAAGATACGCAGTATTTT
TRBD1	TRBV5-1	few	TRBJ2-7	CASKRTGGSYEQYF	TGCGCCAGCAAAAGGACAGGGGGCTCCTACGAGCAGTACTTC
TRBD1	TRBV5-6	.	TRBJ2-7	CASSLRRQGANEQYF	TGTGCCAGCAGCTTAAGACGACAGGGGGCTAACGAGCAGTACTTC